This T cell receptor (beta chain) was obtained from a study of blood T cell repertoires in COVID-19. Overall study: Sites across the United States, Italy and Spain contributed samples from acute and convalescent COVID-19.

The protocol was immunoSEQ multiplex PCR, while the TCRdb copy is restricted to in-frame clones and leaves out a portion. The table shows 100,000 to 150,000 clones, with approximately 90% occurring only once. V shed 8 bases and J 5 bases; nucleotides not matched to a gene: 7. The CDR3 length is 14 residues. Germline V gene lookup returns CDR1 SNHLY and CDR2 FYNNEI. V usage is TRBV2 and J usage is TRBJ2-3; 10 bases fit TRBD2. This sequence originates from a man over 45 with acute or convalescent COVID-19. Sample: peripheral blood. CDR3 nucleotide sequence: TGTGCCAGCTATGAGCGGGGGGGCATAGATACGCAGTATTTT. Translated: CASYERGGIDTQYF.